This passage covers 24 T cell receptor beta chains from one sample sequenced in a study of cytomegalovirus exposure and HLA in healthy donors. Profiled with immunoSEQ multiplex PCR; TCRdb holds only in-frame clones, not every one. The sample gives more than 45,000 clones, 80% to 90% of which show up once; around 15% is in the top ten. The source material was PBMCs. The receptors were sampled from a woman aged 18-29 years in good health and CMV-seronegative.

V gene TRBV6-5 combines with J gene TRBJ1-2, with TRBD1 matching 8 bases. Germline assignment: CDR1 MNHEY and CDR2 SVGAGI. V lost 8 bases to trimming and J lost 8 bases; unmatched junction nucleotides: 10. The CDR3 sequence is 13 residues long. CDR3 sequence: CASRGQGATGYTF. Here the CDR3 DNA reads TGTGCCAGCCGCGGGCAGGGGGCGACGGGCTACACCTTC.

The chain uses TRBV6-1 and TRBJ2-7, with D possibly matching TRBD1 (6 bases). The CDR3 length is 13 residues. The germline V and J ends were trimmed by 3 bases and 3 bases, with 9 bases remaining between them. The germline CDR1 and CDR2 sequences are MNHNS and SASEGT. This CDR3 is CASSDQGSYEQYF. The CDR3 nucleotides are TGTGCCAGCAGTGACCAGGGGAGCTACGAGCAGTACTTC.

The chain joins TRBV5-4 to TRBJ2-1, with D possibly TRBD2 on 7 matching bases. CDR1 is SGHNT, CDR2 YYREEE, per germline (reference sequence). V was cut by 0 bases and J by 8 bases, with 18 bases left in between. The CDR3 is 16 residues long. CDR3 loop: CASSLGPGGSNDEQFF. CDR3 DNA: TGTGCCAGCAGCTTGGGACCGGGGGGCTCCAATGATGAGCAGTTCTTC.

The rearrangement joins TRBV30 to TRBJ1-5; 12 nucleotides agree with TRBD1. The germline CDR1 and CDR2 sequences are GTSNPN and SVGIG (reference sequence). With V trimmed by 5 bases and J by 5 bases, 7 bases remained unmatched. This CDR3 is built from 15 residues. CDR3 coding DNA: TGTGCCTGGCAAACCGGGACAGGGGGCCATCAGCCCCAGCATTTT. This gives the protein CAWQTGTGGHQPQHF. Looking up the rest from reference TRBV30 and TRBJ1-5 gives the full variable domain: SQTIHQWPATLVQPVGSPLSLECTVEGTSNPNLYWYRQAAGRGLQLLFYSVGIGQISSEVPQNLSASRPQDRQFILSSKKLLLSDSGFYLCAWQTGTGGHQPQHFGDGTRLSIL.

The J gene is TRBJ1-1, the V gene TRBV18; TRBD1 agrees at 8 bases. CDR3 length: 17 residues. Trimming at V came to 1 base and at J to 2 bases, leaving 9 bases not matched to a gene. CDR1 is KGHSH and CDR2 is LQKENI in the germline V gene. As DNA, the CDR3 is TGTGCCAGCTCACCACGGGCAGGGGGCGGTATTAACACTGAAGCTTTCTTT. Encoded protein: CASSPRAGGGINTEAFF.

V usage is TRBV19 and J usage is TRBJ2-7, with TRBD2 identical over 14 bases. V trimming: 5 bases; J trimming: 7 bases; junction bases outside the gene matches: 7. Germline CDR1 is LNHDA and CDR2 is SQIVND (reference sequence). This CDR3 is built from 15 residues. CDR3 nucleotides: TGTGCCAGTAGTCCCCGACTAGCGGGAGGGAATGAGCAGTACTTC. Translated, it gives CASSPRLAGGNEQYF.

This clone was seen a handful of times. The V call is TRBV4-1, the J call TRBJ1-4, with unresolved D. The CDR3 contains 17 residues. Germline V CDR1 and CDR2: MGHRA, YSYEKL. With 4 bases removed from V and 5 bases from J, the gap between germline ends came to 20 bases. The CDR3 nucleotides read TGCGCCAGCAGCCCAAGTCAAGGAACGGGGATAAATGAAAAACTGTTTTTT. Protein: CASSPSQGTGINEKLFF.

The gene calls are TRBV7-2 and TRBJ1-2; D perhaps matches TRBD1 (6 bases). The CDR3 sequence is 16 residues long. Trimming removed 1 base at V and 7 bases at J, with 19 bases between. Germline V gene lookup returns CDR1 SGHTA and CDR2 FQGNSA. The chain's CDR3 is CASSLEGRAPGAGYTF. The CDR3 DNA follows: TGTGCCAGCAGCTTAGAAGGACGTGCCCCAGGGGCTGGCTACACCTTC.

V is TRBV10-3 and J is TRBJ1-1; D is possibly TRBD1 (6 bases). The CDR3 is made up of 13 amino acids. V was pared by 3 bases and J by 1 base, with 6 bases between. Germline V gene data show CDR1 as ENHRY and CDR2 as SYGVKD. CDR3 in DNA: TGTGCCATCAGTGAACAGGGGAACACTGAAGCTTTCTTT. Translating it yields CAISEQGNTEAFF.

In its sample, this clone was seen once. This sequence joins TRBV4-1 and TRBJ2-5, with D possibly TRBD2 on 7 matching bases. Germline V gene data show CDR1 as MGHRA and CDR2 as YSYEKL. The CDR3 totals 14 residues. V lost 0 bases and J lost 5, with 10 bases in between. For the CDR3, the DNA is TGCGCCAGCAGCCAAGACGGCGGGGGCGAGACCCAGTACTTC. It yields the protein CASSQDGGGETQYF.

This sequence joins TRBV14 and TRBJ2-3, with D possibly matching TRBD2 (6 bases). CDR3 length equals 18 residues. Between the trimmed V and J ends, which lost 1 base and 2 bases, there was a span of 19 bases. Germline CDR1 is SGHDN and CDR2 is FVKESK. Here the CDR3 reads CASSQVAGTRHPTDTQYF. The CDR3 DNA follows: TGTGCCAGCAGCCAAGTGGCGGGAACCCGACACCCCACAGATACGCAGTATTTT.

V gene TRBV27 combines with J gene TRBJ2-1; D unresolved. Germline assignment: CDR1 MNHEY and CDR2 SMNVEV (reference sequence). The CDR3 length is 14 residues. Trimming shortened V by 1 base and J by 5 bases, and 9 bases separated the two germline ends. CDR3 sequence reads: CASSLYASDNEQFF. The CDR3 DNA reads as TGTGCCAGCAGTTTATATGCCAGCGACAATGAGCAGTTCTTC.

This sequence joins TRBV30 and TRBJ1-1; D not resolved. Between the trimmed V and J ends, which lost 3 bases and 0 bases, there was a span of 8 bases. The CDR3 is made up of 13 amino acids. Germline loops: CDR1 GTSNPN, CDR2 SVGIG (reference sequence). CDR3 DNA sequence: TGTGCCTGGAGACGAGTCATGAACACTGAAGCTTTCTTT. Protein: CAWRRVMNTEAFF.

This chain uses TRBV5-6 with TRBJ1-5, with 10 bases that match TRBD1. CDR1 SGHDT and CDR2 YYEEEE come from the germline V gene. With V trimmed by 5 bases and J by 3 bases, 8 bases remained unmatched. CDR3 length equals 16 residues. The CDR3 here is CASSQTGGEPNQPQHF. In DNA form, the CDR3 reads TGTGCCAGCAGTCAGACAGGGGGCGAACCCAATCAGCCCCAGCATTTT.

The chain employs TRBV14 and TRBJ2-7; D is possibly TRBD1 (6 bases). From germline, CDR1 is SGHDN and CDR2 FVKESK. Trimming cost V 5 bases and J 2 bases, with 13 bases left between them. The CDR3 has 14 amino acids. CDR3: CASSSIWTAYEQYF. CDR3 bases: TGTGCCAGCAGCTCGATATGGACAGCCTACGAGCAGTACTTC.

The chain is built from TRBV11-3 and TRBJ2-7, with 7 bases that match TRBD1. The CDR3 runs to 12 residues. The germline CDR1 and CDR2 sequences are SGHNT and YENEEA. With V trimmed by 7 bases and J by 7 bases, 7 bases remained unmatched. CDR3 nucleotide sequence: TGTGCCAGCATGCAAAGGGGGCGGGAGCAGTACTTC. This translates into CASMQRGREQYF.

J is TRBJ2-5 and V is TRBV9; 9 nucleotides align to TRBD2. Germline V gene sequence: CDR1 SGDLS, CDR2 YYNGEE. CDR3 length equals 15 residues. With 0 bases clipped from V and 9 bases from J, the junction kept 9 bases outside the gene matches. CDR3 sequence reads: CASSVGGGAEEAQYF. CDR3 sequence (DNA): TGTGCCAGCAGCGTAGGCGGGGGGGCCGAGGAGGCCCAGTACTTC.

The chain couples TRBV28 to TRBJ2-7; 7 bases align to TRBD1. CDR1 MDHEN and CDR2 SYDVKM come from the germline V gene. With 6 bases clipped from V and 1 base from J, the junction kept 9 bases outside the gene matches. The CDR3 loop spans 15 amino acids. CDR3 bases: TGTGCCAGCAGCTACGACAGGGCACCATCCTACGAGCAGTACTTC. This gives the protein CASSYDRAPSYEQYF. Supplemented by reference TRBV28 and TRBJ2-7, the full variable domain reads DVKVTQSSRYLVKRTGEKVFLECVQDMDHENMFWYRQDPGLGLRLIYFSYDVKMKEKGDIPEGYSVSREKKERFSLILESASTNQTSMYLCASSYDRAPSYEQYFGPGTRLTVT.

In regard to this clone: A read error may account for a junction end that differs from germline. The chain carries TRBV10-2 and TRBJ1-1; D perhaps matches TRBD1 (6 bases). The germline CDR1 and CDR2 sequences are WSHSY and SAAADI. CDR3 size: 13 residues. The CDR3 loop is CAISGGPGTEAFF. As DNA, the CDR3 is TGCGCCATCAGTGGGGGCCCGGGCACTGAAGCTTTCTTT.

Comments on this clone: One junction end does not reproduce the germline sequence, and a read error may be involved. V usage is TRBV6-1 and J usage is TRBJ2-1; 7 bases fit TRBD2. The CDR3 consists of 12 residues. Germline assignment: CDR1 MNHNS and CDR2 SASEGT. CDR3 in amino acids: CASSEQGGPRVF. The CDR3 nucleotides are TGTGCCAGCAGTGAACAGGGAGGGCCCAGGGTCTTC.

V gene TRBV13 combines with J gene TRBJ1-5, with 9 bases fitting TRBD1. CDR1 and CDR2 (germline): PRHDT, FYEKMQ (reference sequence). This CDR3 has 15 amino acids. After removal of 5 bases from V and 6 bases from J, the junction contained 8 bases not matched to a gene. This CDR3 is CASSPRGQGFQPQHF. CDR3 nucleotide sequence: TGTGCCAGCAGCCCCCGGGGACAGGGATTTCAGCCCCAGCATTTT. Looking up the rest from reference TRBV13 and TRBJ1-5 gives the full variable domain: AAGVIQSPRHLIKEKRETATLKCYPIPRHDTVYWYQQGPGQDPQFLISFYEKMQSDKGSIPDRFSAQQFSDYHSELNMSSLELGDSALYFCASSPRGQGFQPQHFGDGTRLSIL.

The chain joins TRBV13 to TRBJ1-2; D ambiguous. V was shortened by 0 bases and J by 1 base, with 6 bases between the two germline ends. The CDR3 is 14 amino acids. Germline V CDR1 and CDR2: PRHDT, FYEKMQ (reference sequence). CDR3 in DNA: TGTGCCAGCAGCTTAGGGCGGGATAACTATGGCTACACCTTC. This sequence encodes CASSLGRDNYGYTF.

The chain carries TRBV5-1 and TRBJ2-7; TRBD2 might be the D (5 bases). The V gene's germline CDR1 is SGHRS and CDR2 YFSETQ. With 0 bases removed from V and 5 bases from J, the gap between germline ends came to 6 bases. There are 12 residues in the CDR3. CDR3 loop: CASSLAGDEQYF. CDR3 nucleotides: TGCGCCAGCAGCTTGGCCGGGGACGAGCAGTACTTC.

The chain combines TRBV7-3 with TRBJ2-3, with a weak D call TRBD2 (6 bases). Germline V gene data show CDR1 as SGHTA and CDR2 as FQGTGA. V was shortened by 5 bases and J by 2 bases, with 17 bases between the two germline ends. The CDR3 consists of 16 residues. For the CDR3, the DNA is TGTGCCAGCAGCCCAGAGCGGAGGGGTCTCACAGATACGCAGTATTTT. This translates into CASSPERRGLTDTQYF.